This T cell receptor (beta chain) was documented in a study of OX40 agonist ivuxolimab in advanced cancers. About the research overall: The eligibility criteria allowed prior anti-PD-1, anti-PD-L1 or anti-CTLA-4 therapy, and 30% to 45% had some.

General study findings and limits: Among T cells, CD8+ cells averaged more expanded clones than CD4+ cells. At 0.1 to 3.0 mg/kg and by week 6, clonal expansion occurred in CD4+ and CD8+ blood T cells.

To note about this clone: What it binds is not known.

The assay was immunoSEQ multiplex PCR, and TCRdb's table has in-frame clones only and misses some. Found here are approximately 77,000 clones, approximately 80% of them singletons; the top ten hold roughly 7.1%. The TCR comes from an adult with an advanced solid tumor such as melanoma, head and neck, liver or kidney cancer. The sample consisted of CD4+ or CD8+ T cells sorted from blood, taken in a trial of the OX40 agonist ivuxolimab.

CDR3 protein: CASSVGSGSPYEQYF. CDR3 nucleotide sequence: TGTGCCAGCAGCGTAGGCAGCGGGAGCCCGTACGAGCAGTACTTC. The chain combines TRBV9 with TRBJ2-7; TRBD2 agrees at 8 bases. The germline V gene has CDR1 SGDLS and CDR2 YYNGEE. V lost 0 bases and J lost 4; bases outside the gene matches: 6. The CDR3 consists of 15 residues.